These 12 T cell receptor beta chains came from one sample sequenced in a study of shared clonotypes between healthy human individuals. Generated by immunoSEQ multiplex PCR, the TCRdb table keeps only in-frame clones and is missing some. This repertoire shows some 100,000 clones, 68% found once; its top ten account for 24%. Sequencing was carried out using memory CD8+ T cells sorted from blood. Described subset: CD45RO+ cells pooled with CCR7-negative TemRA cells. These receptor sequences come from a woman in her 30s in good health.

The V call is TRBV10-3, the J call TRBJ2-3, with TRBD2 matching over 11 bases. The CDR3 consists of 15 residues. Trimming cost V 6 bases and J 0 bases; bases outside gene matches: 2. Germline V lookup: CDR1 ENHRY, CDR2 SYGVKD. This chain's CDR3 is CAISGLAGSTDTQYF. CDR3 nucleotide sequence: TGTGCCATCAGCGGACTAGCGGGTAGCACAGATACGCAGTATTTT.

This clone has a count of ten or more. The genes are TRBV27 and TRBJ1-5; D uncertain. Looked up from germline, CDR1 is MNHEY and CDR2 is SMNVEV (reference sequence). The length of the CDR3 is 13 residues. Deletions cut 2 bases from V and 6 bases from J, with 8 bases between. CDR3 protein: CASSLTGPQPQHF. The CDR3 nucleotides are TGTGCCAGCAGTTTAACTGGACCTCAGCCCCAGCATTTT.

This clone was detected a few times. The chain joins TRBV18 to TRBJ1-2; D is uncertain. V was trimmed by 2 bases and J by 2 bases, leaving 12 bases between them. Germline CDR1 KGHSH, CDR2 LQKENI. CDR3 length: 15 amino acids. In DNA form, the CDR3 reads TGTGCCAGCTCACCATACCGGCTGAGGAACTATGGCTACACCTTC. Encoded protein: CASSPYRLRNYGYTF.

This rearrangement joins TRBV9 to TRBJ2-7; D is unresolved. V lost 4 bases and J lost 5, with 16 bases in between. This CDR3 contains 14 residues. Germline CDR1 reads SGDLS; CDR2 reads YYNGEE. CDR3 DNA sequence: TGTGCCAGCAGCCCAGACCGAATTTGGAACGAGCAGTACTTC. Translated: CASSPDRIWNEQYF.

CDR3 nucleotides: TGTGCCAGCAGCTTGGTCACGCAGGGAGGCTCTGGAAACACCATATATTTT. It translates to CASSLVTQGGSGNTIYF. V is TRBV5-4 and J is TRBJ1-3, with D maybe TRBD1 (5 bases). Trimming took 0 bases from V and 0 from J, leaving 13 bases between them. CDR3 size: 17 residues. Germline V CDR1 and CDR2: SGHNT, YYREEE (reference sequence). The whole variable domain, filled in from reference TRBV5-4 and TRBJ1-3, reads ETGVTQSPTHLIKTRGQQVTLRCSSQSGHNTVSWYQQALGQGPQFIFQYYREEENGRGNFPPRFSGLQFPNYSSELNVNALELDDSALYLCASSLVTQGGSGNTIYFGEGSWLTVV.

Comment on this clone: Possible read error: a much larger clone is one base away. This chain uses TRBV7-8 with TRBJ2-1; 8 nucleotides match TRBD2. This CDR3 comprises 19 residues. The junction had 17 bases not matched to a gene; V was cut back by 4 bases and J by 3 bases. Germline loops: CDR1 SGHVS, CDR2 FQNEAQ. The CDR3: CASSSADGLAESFYNEQFF. The CDR3 region has the DNA TGTGCCAGCAGCTCCGCAGACGGACTAGCCGAAAGCTTCTACAATGAGCAGTTCTTC.

Points on this clone: This likely came from a read error, as a far larger clone is one base away. This chain connects TRBV5-5 to TRBJ2-7; a possible D gene is TRBD2 (7 bases). Germline CDR1 is SGHKS and CDR2 is YYEKEE (reference sequence). This CDR3 is 15 amino acids long. The ends were cut back, 2 bases at V and 4 bases at J, with 16 bases in the middle. In DNA form, the CDR3 reads TGTGCCAGCAGCTTTTTCGGGGGGCGGGGATACGAGCAGTACTTC. As protein: CASSFFGGRGYEQYF.

V gene TRBV6-6 combines with J gene TRBJ1-2; tentative D call: TRBD1 (5 bases). Germline V gene data show CDR1 as MNHNY and CDR2 as SVGAGI (reference sequence). This CDR3 region has 15 residues. The V gene lost 1 base and the J gene lost 2 bases, with 11 bases spanning the gap. The CDR3 is CASSYFGGSNYGYTF. The DNA of the CDR3 is TGTGCCAGCAGTTACTTCGGGGGATCCAACTATGGCTACACCTTC.

The rearrangement joins TRBV9 to TRBJ2-1, with 7 positions matching TRBD2. V lost 0 bases, J lost 7 bases, and 4 bases stayed unmatched. The CDR3 spans 14 residues. The germline V gene has CDR1 SGDLS and CDR2 YYNGEE. The CDR3 loop reads CASSVATSANEQFF. CDR3 in DNA: TGTGCCAGCAGCGTAGCTACTAGCGCTAATGAGCAGTTCTTC.

The rearrangement links TRBV5-1 to TRBJ2-7; no clear D. Trimming took 5 bases from V and 4 from J, leaving 7 bases between them. The CDR3 runs to 11 residues. Germline loops: CDR1 SGHRS, CDR2 YFSETQ. CDR3 sequence reads: CASRSEYEQYF. Here the CDR3 DNA reads TGCGCCAGCAGGTCTGAGTACGAGCAGTACTTC.

J is TRBJ2-7 and V is TRBV2; D is unresolved. Trimming removed 5 bases from V and 7 bases from J, with 12 bases in between. The V gene's germline CDR1 is SNHLY and CDR2 FYNNEI. The CDR3 contains 12 residues. The CDR3: CASSMDPTEQYF. DNA for the CDR3: TGTGCCAGCAGTATGGACCCCACAGAGCAGTACTTC.

Only one count was recorded for this clone. J is TRBJ2-2 and V is TRBV10-3; 12 nucleotides agree with TRBD2. The CDR3 covers 17 residues. V shed 6 bases and J 4 bases; nucleotides not matched to a gene: 9. Germline CDR1 and CDR2: ENHRY and SYGVKD. Written as DNA, the CDR3 is TGTGCCATCAGCAGGCCTAGCGGGAGGGCCGGCACCGGGGAGCTGTTTTTT. Amino acid sequence: CAISRPSGRAGTGELFF.